These T cell receptor beta chains were read from a single sample in a study of CD8 T cells in ankylosing spondylitis. TCRdb ran MiXCR on the 5' RACE reads and lists one entry per CDR3 protein. This sample has about 200,000 distinct CDR3 sequences, with around a quarter found just once. The sample taken for sequencing was blood, either unsorted or a sorted T cell fraction (not recorded which). Every receptor here comes from a male donor with ankylosing spondylitis or in good health (not recorded which). Both conserved end residues are part of each CDR3. D genes are given only for firm matches. Part of the rows lack a size; the others show once, few, many or a class for expanded clones.

size | J | D | length | V | CDR3 | DNA
. | TRBJ2-5 | . | 12 | TRBV2 | CASSELAETQYF | TGTGCCAGCAGTGAGCTGGCGGAGACCCAGTACTTC
many | TRBJ1-5 | . | 13 | TRBV3-1 | CASSQDRDQPQHF | TGTGCCAGCAGCCAAGACCGGGATCAGCCCCAGCATTTT
few | TRBJ2-3 | . | 11 | TRBV20-1 | CSAQGVDTQYF | TGCAGTGCCCAGGGCGTAGATACGCAGTATTTT
many | TRBJ2-5 | . | 13 | TRBV11-2 | CASSPFPQETQYF | TGTGCCAGCAGCCCATTTCCCCAAGAGACCCAGTACTTC
many | TRBJ1-5 | . | 13 | TRBV9 | CASSAEQNQPQHF | TGTGCCAGCAGCGCCGAGCAAAATCAGCCCCAGCATTTT
many | TRBJ2-1 | TRBD1 | 15 | TRBV18 | CASSPGTGGHGEQFF | TGTGCCAGCTCACCAGGGACAGGGGGCCATGGTGAGCAGTTCTTC
. | TRBJ2-7 | . | 12 | TRBV29-1 | CSVEVSSYEQYF | TGCAGCGTTGAGGTCAGCTCCTACGAGCAGTACTTC
. | TRBJ1-2 | . | 17 | TRBV28 | CASSLSGNGGESYGYTF | TGTGCCAGCAGCCTATCGGGGAACGGGGGGGAATCCTATGGCTACACCTTC
. | TRBJ1-2 | TRBD1 | 15 | TRBV20-1 | CSARNLGQGSYGYTF | TGCAGTGCTAGAAACTTGGGACAGGGATCCTATGGCTACACCTTC
. | TRBJ2-1 | . | 16 | TRBV15 | CATSREASGWDNEQFF | TGTGCCACCAGCAGAGAGGCCTCCGGTTGGGACAATGAGCAGTTCTTC
once | TRBJ2-5 | . | 13 | TRBV12-3/TRBV12-4 | CASSLDRTVTQYF | TGTGCCAGCAGTTTAGACAGGACGGTGACCCAGTACTTC
few | TRBJ2-7 | TRBD2 | 15 | TRBV3-1 | CASSQGGLAAYEQYF | TGTGCCAGCAGCCAAGGCGGACTAGCGGCCTACGAGCAGTACTTC
. | TRBJ2-7 | TRBD2 | 15 | TRBV4-2 | CASSQDGTSGYEQYF | TGTGCCAGCAGCCAAGATGGGACTAGCGGGTACGAGCAGTACTTC
. | TRBJ1-2 | . | 15 | TRBV4-1 | CASSQGQRTVHGYTF | TGCGCCAGCAGCCAAGGCCAACGGACAGTACATGGCTACACCTTC
. | TRBJ2-1 | TRBD2 | 18 | TRBV2 | CASSGSPGTSGGIDEQFF | TGTGCCAGCAGTGGGTCCCCAGGGACTAGCGGGGGGATTGATGAGCAGTTCTTC
many | TRBJ2-7 | TRBD2 | 14 | TRBV6-2/TRBV6-3 | CASSYGTSSYEQYF | TGTGCCAGCAGTTACGGGACTAGCTCCTACGAGCAGTACTTC
. | TRBJ1-2 | TRBD1 | 14 | TRBV7-9 | CASSRDRGGVGYTF | TGTGCCAGCAGCCGGGACAGGGGTGGTGTGGGCTACACCTTC
. | TRBJ2-7 | TRBD2 | 15 | TRBV6-5 | CASSYWASGNYEQYF | TGTGCCAGCAGTTACTGGGCTAGCGGGAACTACGAGCAGTACTTC
few | TRBJ1-5 | . | 15 | TRBV11-2 | CASSWGGTSNQPQHF | TGTGCCAGCAGCTGGGGCGGAACCAGCAATCAGCCCCAGCATTTT
few | TRBJ2-2 | . | 14 | TRBV6-5 | CASSYWRGAGELFF | TGTGCCAGCAGTTATTGGAGGGGAGCAGGGGAGCTGTTTTTT
many | TRBJ2-4 | . | 15 | TRBV15 | CATSRGGTGEGIQYF | TGTGCCACCAGCAGAGGGGGTACAGGGGAGGGCATTCAGTACTTC
many | TRBJ2-1 | TRBD2 | 15 | TRBV7-2 | CASSQLAGGYNEQFF | TGTGCCAGCAGCCAACTAGCGGGAGGTTACAATGAGCAGTTCTTC
. | TRBJ2-1 | . | 13 | TRBV10-3 | CAISESSYNEQFF | TGTGCCATCAGTGAGTCCTCCTACAATGAGCAGTTCTTC
few | TRBJ2-1 | TRBD2 | 15 | TRBV5-6 | CASSKLAGGGNEQFF | TGTGCCAGCAGCAAACTAGCGGGAGGAGGCAATGAGCAGTTCTTC
many | TRBJ2-5 | TRBD1 | 13 | TRBV6-5 | CASRRDRQETQYF | TGTGCCAGCAGGCGGGACAGGCAAGAGACCCAGTACTTC
many | TRBJ2-4 | TRBD1 | 19 | TRBV14 | CASSQGDRGTGVIRNIQYF | TGTGCCAGCAGCCAAGGAGACCGTGGGACAGGGGTAATCAGAAACATTCAGTACTTC
. | TRBJ1-4 | . | 15 | TRBV20-1 | CSATITAATNEKLFF | TGCAGTGCTACCATAACGGCCGCAACTAATGAAAAACTGTTTTTT
many | TRBJ1-2 | . | 11 | TRBV10-3 | CAIRGIYGYTF | TGTGCCATCAGGGGTATCTATGGCTACACCTTC
few | TRBJ2-3 | TRBD2 | 14 | TRBV7-3 | CASSLLAGTDTQYF | TGTGCCAGCAGCCTTCTAGCGGGCACAGATACGCAGTATTTT
many | TRBJ2-7 | TRBD1 | 13 | TRBV6-1 | CASRRTGRYEQYF | TGTGCCAGCAGAAGGACAGGGCGCTACGAGCAGTACTTC
. | TRBJ2-7 | TRBD2 | 13 | TRBV20-1 | CSARGLADYEQYF | TGCAGTGCTAGGGGACTAGCTGACTACGAGCAGTACTTC
few | TRBJ2-5 | . | 14 | TRBV3-1 | CASSLRRPQETQYF | TGTGCCAGCAGCCTCCGACGGCCCCAAGAGACCCAGTACTTC
. | TRBJ2-1 | . | 13 | TRBV29-1 | CSVVQGGTFEQFF | TGCAGCGTAGTTCAGGGGGGCACATTTGAGCAGTTCTTC
few | TRBJ2-1 | . | 13 | TRBV20-1 | CSAAQSSYNEQFF | TGCAGTGCTGCCCAATCCTCCTACAATGAGCAGTTCTTC
. | TRBJ2-1 | TRBD1 | 15 | TRBV14 | CASRLTGTGKDEQFF | TGTGCCAGCAGACTCACCGGGACAGGGAAGGATGAGCAGTTCTTC
. | TRBJ2-7 | . | 12 | TRBV10-3 | CAIAPGAYEQYF | TGTGCCATCGCTCCGGGGGCATACGAGCAGTACTTC